The present TCR beta chain was sequenced within a study of blood T cells in healthy people across ages (dated by TCRdb to between 2015 and 2017). Context from the whole study: In model experiments, template switching captured roughly one uniquely barcoded TCR beta cDNA molecule for every two T cells. To track age-related changes in TCR beta repertoire diversity, the study relied on deep sequencing normalized with unique cDNA molecular identifiers. The donors were divided into four age groups: young (average around 17 years), middle-aged (over 35), aged (roughly 60) and long-lived (roughly 82). Donors of different ages were randomly distributed across sequencing lanes to avoid experimental bias. For two donors (one aged 18 to 30 and one aged 80 or older), the study analyzed two additional independent replicas of 1 million unique cDNA reads from the same blood draw. Overall results and qualifications from the work: Observed TCR beta diversity correlated strongly with the percentage of naive T cells measured by flow cytometry. Donor CMV infection status was unknown, potentially confounding age-related changes in expanded clonotypes. Because profiling used bulk unsorted PBMCs, naive and antigen-experienced compartments could not be compared conclusively. Compared with the aged group, the long-lived group had more naive CD4+ T cells, fewer expanded clones and increased TCR diversity, suggesting age selection. Estimates of total diversity based on one million sequenced T cells were considered lower bounds and underestimates. Observed TCR beta diversity per million T cells fell roughly linearly with age, and a significant reduction was already apparent by age around 40.

This clonotype was detected only a few times. It lacks a known antigen. No base quality information exists; no much larger clone differs at one position. Libraries were made using 5' RACE. The data were produced on an Illumina HiSeq 2500. The second PCR ran for roughly 6 to 11 cycles and used a J-beta primer mix along with a sample-barcoded 5' primer. A unique molecular identifier was introduced onto each TCR beta cDNA molecule by a template-switch 5' adaptor carrying 12 random nucleotides. Each sample yielded at least 3 million CDR3-containing paired-end reads. All of the RNA was converted into first-strand cDNA using the Mint cDNA synthesis kit, with a TRBC-specific oligonucleotide serving as the primer. Following uracil-DNA glycosylase treatment, a first 18-cycle PCR with universal primers M1SS and BC2_uni_R was performed on all cDNA. The authors processed their data as follows. For normalization, 1 million high-quality reads were randomly selected from each sample, with every read carrying a distinct molecular identifier. Reads with shared molecular identifiers were discarded instead of being binned into consensus sequences. MiTCR, run with a Q25 quality threshold and the strictest error-elimination algorithm, handled CDR3 identification, clonotype clustering and error correction. A nonparametric unseen species model with Euler transformation was used to estimate a lower bound on total TCR beta diversity. The raw public data were reprocessed by TCRdb itself: fastp quality trimming at Q25, MiXCR clonotype calling, in-frame beta chains only. Rows are unified per CDR3 protein, each entry keeping the most common DNA and genes. The V and J calls and clone size are TCRdb's, not the authors'. The sample contains about 770,000 distinct CDR3 sequences, approximately 48% of them found a single time. The ten largest clonotypes hold roughly a fifth of the sample.

Spanning cysteine to phenylalanine, the CDR3 consists of 15 amino acids. Only the CDR3 DNA is retained, 45 bases long and in frame from the first base. CDR1 MNHNS and CDR2 SASEGT were looked up in the germline V gene. Trimming takes 2 bases off V and 5 bases off J; junction bases not matched to a gene: 6. The roughly 39 donors, aged 6 to 90 years, were systemically healthy Caucasian individuals from Russia. Around 9.9 milliliters of peripheral blood were collected from each donor into EDTA-treated Vacutainer tubes. Ficoll-Paque density-gradient centrifugation was used to isolate PBMCs, with at least 6.5 million obtained per sample. Total RNA, at least 6 micrograms per sample, was extracted from PBMCs with Trizol reagent. For every donor, an aliquot of PBMCs went through flow cytometry to measure the percentages of naive CD45RAhigh/CD27high T cells.

In this chain, TRBV6-1 is recombined with TRBJ2-7; TRBD2 agrees with 10 junctional bases. The sequence came from a man in his 60s in good health. Sample: blood. CDR3 loop: CASSEKVLAGDEQYF. The DNA sequence is given as TGTGCCAGCAGTGAAAAGGTCCTAGCGGGGGACGAGCAGTACTTC.